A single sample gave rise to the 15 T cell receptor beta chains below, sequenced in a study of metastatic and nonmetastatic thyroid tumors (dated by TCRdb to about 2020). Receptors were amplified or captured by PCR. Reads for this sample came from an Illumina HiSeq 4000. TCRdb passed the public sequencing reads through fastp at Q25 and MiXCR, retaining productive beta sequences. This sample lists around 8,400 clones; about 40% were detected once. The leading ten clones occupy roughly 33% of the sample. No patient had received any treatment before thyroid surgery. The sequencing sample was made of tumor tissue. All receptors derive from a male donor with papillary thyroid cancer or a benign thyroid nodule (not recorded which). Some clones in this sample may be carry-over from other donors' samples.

The CDR3 bases are TGTGCCAGCAGCGCGGGGACAGCGGGCTCCTACGAGCAGTACTTC. Protein sequence: CASSAGTAGSYEQYF. This chain connects TRBV9 to TRBJ2-7; D possibly corresponds to TRBD1 (7 bases). The ends were cut back, 3 bases at V and 0 bases at J, with 13 bases in the middle. Germline values: CDR1 SGDLS, CDR2 YYNGEE. The length of the CDR3 is 15 residues.

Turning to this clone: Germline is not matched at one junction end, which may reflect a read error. For the CDR3, the DNA is TGTGCCAGCAGTCCGATTAGCGGGCCGAGTGCAGATACGCAGTGTTTT. Translated, it gives CASSPISGPSADTQCF. The rearrangement joins TRBV28 to TRBJ2-3; TRBD2 matches at 7 bases. Germline V gives CDR1 MDHEN, CDR2 SYDVKM. The CDR3 extends over 16 amino acids.

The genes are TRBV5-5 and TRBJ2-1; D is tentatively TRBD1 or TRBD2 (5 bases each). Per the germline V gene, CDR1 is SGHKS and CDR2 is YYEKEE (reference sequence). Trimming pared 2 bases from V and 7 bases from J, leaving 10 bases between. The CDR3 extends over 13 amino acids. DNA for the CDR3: TGTGCCAGCAGCTTCGGGGCATGGAATGAGCAGTTCTTC. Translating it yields CASSFGAWNEQFF.

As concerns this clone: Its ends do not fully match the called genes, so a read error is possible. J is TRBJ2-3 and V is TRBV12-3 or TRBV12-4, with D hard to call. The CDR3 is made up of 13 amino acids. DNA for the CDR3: TGTTCCAGCAGCTTCCTCACAACAGATAGGCAGTATTTT. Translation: CSSSFLTTDRQYF.

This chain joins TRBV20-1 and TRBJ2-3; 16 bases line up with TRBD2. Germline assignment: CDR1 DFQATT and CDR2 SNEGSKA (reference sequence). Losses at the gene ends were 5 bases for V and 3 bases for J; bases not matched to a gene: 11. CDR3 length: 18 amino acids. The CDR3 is CSAWGLRGLAGGTDTQYF. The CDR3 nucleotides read TGCAGTGCTTGGGGACTCCGGGGACTAGCGGGAGGGACAGATACGCAGTATTTT.

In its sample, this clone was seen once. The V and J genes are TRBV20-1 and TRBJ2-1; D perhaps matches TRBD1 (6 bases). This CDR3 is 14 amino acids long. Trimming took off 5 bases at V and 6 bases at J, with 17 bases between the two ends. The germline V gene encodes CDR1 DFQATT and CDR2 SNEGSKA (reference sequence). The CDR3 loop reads CSALTRQVSNEQFF. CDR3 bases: TGCAGTGCTCTGACCCGACAGGTCAGCAATGAGCAGTTCTTC.

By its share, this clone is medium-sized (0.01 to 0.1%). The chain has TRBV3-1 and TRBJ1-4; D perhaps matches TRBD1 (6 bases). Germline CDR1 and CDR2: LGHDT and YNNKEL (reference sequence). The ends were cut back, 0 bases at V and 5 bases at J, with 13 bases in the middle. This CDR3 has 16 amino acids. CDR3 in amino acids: CASSQEQGSVNEKLFF. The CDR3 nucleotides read TGTGCCAGCAGCCAAGAACAGGGCTCGGTAAATGAAAAACTGTTTTTT.

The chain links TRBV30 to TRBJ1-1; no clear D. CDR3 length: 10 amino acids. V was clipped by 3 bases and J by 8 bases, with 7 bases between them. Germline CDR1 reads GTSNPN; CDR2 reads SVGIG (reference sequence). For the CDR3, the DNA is TGTGCCTGGAGAGATGGGGAAGCTTTCTTT. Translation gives CAWRDGEAFF.

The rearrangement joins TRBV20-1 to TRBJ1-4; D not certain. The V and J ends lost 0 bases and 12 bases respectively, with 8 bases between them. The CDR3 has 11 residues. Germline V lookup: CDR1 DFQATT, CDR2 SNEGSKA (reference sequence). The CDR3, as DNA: TGCAGTGCTAGAGATAAGGGTGAACTGTTTTTT. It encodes CSARDKGELFF.

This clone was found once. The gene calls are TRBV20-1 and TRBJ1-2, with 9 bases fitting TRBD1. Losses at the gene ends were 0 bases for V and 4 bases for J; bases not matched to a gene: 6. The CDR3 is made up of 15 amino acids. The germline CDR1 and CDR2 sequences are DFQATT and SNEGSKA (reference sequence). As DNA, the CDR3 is TGCAGTGCTAGAGATGAGGGACAGGGTGGCTATGGCTACACCTTC. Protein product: CSARDEGQGGYGYTF.

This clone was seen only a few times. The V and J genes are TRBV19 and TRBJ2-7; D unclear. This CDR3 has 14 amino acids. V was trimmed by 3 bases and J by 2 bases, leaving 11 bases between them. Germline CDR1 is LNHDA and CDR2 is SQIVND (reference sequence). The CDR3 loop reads CASSIKPPPYEQYF. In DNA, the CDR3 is TGTGCCAGTAGTATCAAGCCGCCACCCTACGAGCAGTACTTC.

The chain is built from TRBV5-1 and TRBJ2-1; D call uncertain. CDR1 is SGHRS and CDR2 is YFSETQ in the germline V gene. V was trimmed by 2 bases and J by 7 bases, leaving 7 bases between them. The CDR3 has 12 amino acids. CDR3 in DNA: TGCGCCAGCAGCTTTACGCAAAATGAGCAGTTCTTC. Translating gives CASSFTQNEQFF.

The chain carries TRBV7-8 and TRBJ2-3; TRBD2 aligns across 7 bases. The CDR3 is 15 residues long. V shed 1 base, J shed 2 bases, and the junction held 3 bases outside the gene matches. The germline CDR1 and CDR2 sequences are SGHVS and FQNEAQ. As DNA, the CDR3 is TGTGCCAGCAGCTTAGGGGACTACGACACAGATACGCAGTATTTT. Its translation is CASSLGDYDTDTQYF.

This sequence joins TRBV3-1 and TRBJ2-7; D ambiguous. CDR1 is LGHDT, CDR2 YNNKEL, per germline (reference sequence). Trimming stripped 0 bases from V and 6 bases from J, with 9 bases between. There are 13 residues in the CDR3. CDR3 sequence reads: CASSQDLLGEQYF. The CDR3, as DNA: TGTGCCAGCAGCCAAGATTTATTGGGCGAGCAGTACTTC.

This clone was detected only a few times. CDR3 sequence reads: CASSPTGTGRSYEQYF. CDR3 DNA: TGTGCCAGCAGTCCAACCGGGACAGGAAGATCCTACGAGCAGTACTTC. The chain couples TRBV28 to TRBJ2-7; TRBD1 aligns across 8 bases. The CDR3 length is 16 residues. Germline values: CDR1 MDHEN, CDR2 SYDVKM. V lost 5 bases to trimming and J lost 1 base; unmatched junction nucleotides: 10.